This is a list of T cell receptor beta chains from one sample in a study of CD8 T cells in ankylosing spondylitis. MiXCR, run by TCRdb on the 5' RACE reads, gives a single entry per CDR3 protein. The table records almost 250,000 distinct CDR3 sequences, approximately 30% of them present only once. The specimen was blood, either unsorted or a sorted T cell fraction (not recorded which). The source is a male donor with ankylosing spondylitis or in good health (not recorded which). Both conserved end residues are part of each CDR3. The D gene is left open where the match is weak. Clone size is shown for a subset of rows, as once, few, many or a class of expanded clone.

J: TRBJ2-5; D: TRBD1; V: TRBV12-3/TRBV12-4; size: -; DNA: TGTGCCAGCAGTGCGAGCCGGGACAGGGGTGTCGAGACCCAGTACTTC; CDR3: CASSASRDRGVETQYF
J: TRBJ2-1; D: -; V: TRBV2; size: -; DNA: TGTGCCAGCAGTTTCTACTCCTACAATGAGCAGTTCTTC; CDR3: CASSFYSYNEQFF
J: TRBJ2-7; D: -; V: TRBV15; size: -; DNA: TGTGCCACCAGCCCTGGACTCGACTTCTACGAGCAGTACTTC; CDR3: CATSPGLDFYEQYF
J: TRBJ1-3; D: TRBD1; V: TRBV15; size: -; DNA: TGTGCCACCAGCAGATTCAGACAGGGGCCCCGTCCCTCTGGAAACACCATATATTTT; CDR3: CATSRFRQGPRPSGNTIYF
J: TRBJ2-3; D: -; V: TRBV12-3/TRBV12-4; size: few; DNA: TGTGCCAGCAGTTTAATGGCGTGGGCAGATACGCAGTATTTT; CDR3: CASSLMAWADTQYF
J: TRBJ2-3; D: -; V: TRBV10-3; size: many; DNA: TGTGCCATCAGTGAGGGCACAGATACGCAGTATTTT; CDR3: CAISEGTDTQYF
J: TRBJ2-7; D: TRBD1; V: TRBV29-1; size: few; DNA: TGCAGCGTTGAAGCTCCGGGACAGGGGACCTACGAGCAGTACTTC; CDR3: CSVEAPGQGTYEQYF
J: TRBJ2-7; D: TRBD1; V: TRBV12-3/TRBV12-4; size: many; DNA: TGTGCCAGCAGTGGACAGGGCTACGAGCAGTACTTC; CDR3: CASSGQGYEQYF
J: TRBJ2-7; D: -; V: TRBV14; size: few; DNA: TGTGCCAGCAGCCAAGAACGGGGCTCCTACGAGCAGTACTTC; CDR3: CASSQERGSYEQYF
J: TRBJ2-7; D: -; V: TRBV7-2; size: -; DNA: TGTGCCAGCAGCTTAGGGTACCGTTTCGAGCAGTACTTC; CDR3: CASSLGYRFEQYF
J: TRBJ2-3; D: -; V: TRBV7-2; size: few; DNA: TGTGCCAGCAGCTTAGCGCTGGGAACGCAGTATTTT; CDR3: CASSLALGTQYF
J: TRBJ2-5; D: -; V: TRBV9; size: -; DNA: TGTGCCAGCAGAGCGACGGCGGGGGAGACCCAGTACTTC; CDR3: CASRATAGETQYF
J: TRBJ2-1; D: -; V: TRBV7-2; size: few; DNA: TGTGCCAGCAGCTTGGAGCCCTACAATGAGCAGTTCTTC; CDR3: CASSLEPYNEQFF
J: TRBJ2-3; D: TRBD1; V: TRBV6-1; size: -; DNA: TGTGCCAGCAGCCCGACAGGGGGAACAGATACGCAGTATTTT; CDR3: CASSPTGGTDTQYF
J: TRBJ2-3; D: -; V: TRBV24-1; size: -; DNA: TGTGCCACCAGTGATTCGATGTGGGGGCAAGGGACAGATACGCAGTATTTT; CDR3: CATSDSMWGQGTDTQYF
J: TRBJ2-7; D: -; V: TRBV29-1; size: -; DNA: TGCAGCGTTGGTGTCAGCCCCTACGAGCAGTACTTC; CDR3: CSVGVSPYEQYF
J: TRBJ1-2; D: -; V: TRBV12-3/TRBV12-4; size: few; DNA: TGTGCCAGCAGTTTAGGCCTGATGACTGAGAACTATGGCTACACCTTC; CDR3: CASSLGLMTENYGYTF
J: TRBJ2-1; D: TRBD2; V: TRBV5-1; size: few; DNA: TGCGCCAGCAGTGCGGGACTAGCGCCAAACAATGAGCAGTTCTTC; CDR3: CASSAGLAPNNEQFF
J: TRBJ1-4; D: -; V: TRBV12-3/TRBV12-4; size: -; DNA: TGTGCCAGCAGTTTGGCAACTAATGAAAAACTGTTTTTT; CDR3: CASSLATNEKLFF
J: TRBJ2-2; D: TRBD2; V: TRBV27; size: -; DNA: TGTGCCAGCAGTCCTCGGGGGGGCTCGAACACCGGGGAGCTGTTTTTT; CDR3: CASSPRGGSNTGELFF
J: TRBJ2-3; D: TRBD2; V: TRBV12-3/TRBV12-4; size: -; DNA: TGTGCCAGCAGCTTAGCGGGGGGGAGGGCAGATACGCAGTATTTT; CDR3: CASSLAGGRADTQYF
J: TRBJ1-1; D: TRBD1; V: TRBV29-1; size: -; DNA: TGCAGCGTTGAAGATTTTTTGACCAGCGGGACAGGGGGGATAGAAGCTTTCTTT; CDR3: CSVEDFLTSGTGGIEAFF
J: TRBJ2-7; D: TRBD1; V: TRBV29-1; size: many; DNA: TGCAGCCATGGACAGGGCCAAGGCTACGAGCAGTACTTC; CDR3: CSHGQGQGYEQYF
J: TRBJ2-1; D: TRBD2; V: TRBV15; size: -; DNA: TGTGCCACCAGCAGCCAGCGGGGAAACAATGAGCAGTTCTTC; CDR3: CATSSQRGNNEQFF
J: TRBJ1-1; D: TRBD1; V: TRBV9; size: -; DNA: TGTGCCAGCAGCACCCGCACAGGGGAAAAAAACACTGAAGCTTTCTTT; CDR3: CASSTRTGEKNTEAFF
J: TRBJ1-1; D: -; V: TRBV6-2/TRBV6-3; size: -; DNA: TGTGCCAGCAGTCACCTGCTGGACAGTAACACTGAAGCTTTCTTT; CDR3: CASSHLLDSNTEAFF
J: TRBJ1-6; D: -; V: TRBV12-3/TRBV12-4; size: -; DNA: TGTGCCAGCAGTTTTGGTGGGATCAATTCACCCCTCCACTTT; CDR3: CASSFGGINSPLHF
J: TRBJ2-1; D: -; V: TRBV5-1; size: few; DNA: TGCGCCAGCAGCTTACAGGGAGGGTCCTACAATGAGCAGTTCTTC; CDR3: CASSLQGGSYNEQFF
J: TRBJ2-7; D: -; V: TRBV27; size: few; DNA: TGTGCCAGCGGAACGGGCAGTACCTACGAGCAGTACTTC; CDR3: CASGTGSTYEQYF
J: TRBJ1-2; D: -; V: TRBV12-3/TRBV12-4; size: -; DNA: TGTGCCAGCAGTACAAACAGGCGAAACTATGGCTACACCTTC; CDR3: CASSTNRRNYGYTF
J: TRBJ1-4; D: TRBD1; V: TRBV12-3/TRBV12-4; size: -; DNA: TGTGCCAGCAGTTTTAACAGGGGGCATGAAAAACTGTTTTTT; CDR3: CASSFNRGHEKLFF
J: TRBJ1-1; D: TRBD1; V: TRBV12-3/TRBV12-4; size: -; DNA: TGTGCCAGCAGCTCTAACAGGGGAACTTTCTTT; CDR3: CASSSNRGTFF
J: TRBJ2-2; D: TRBD1; V: TRBV12-3/TRBV12-4; size: -; DNA: TGTGCCAGCAGTCCGGACAGGGCGGTCGGGGAGCTGTTTTTT; CDR3: CASSPDRAVGELFF
J: TRBJ1-4; D: -; V: TRBV29-1; size: -; DNA: TGCAGCGTAACACGGCGGGCTAATGAAAAACTGTTTTTT; CDR3: CSVTRRANEKLFF
J: TRBJ2-1; D: TRBD2; V: TRBV29-1; size: -; DNA: TGCAGCGTTGCCGGCCTAGCGGGGGGGCAAAATGAGCAGTTCTTC; CDR3: CSVAGLAGGQNEQFF
J: TRBJ1-1; D: TRBD1; V: TRBV5-1; size: few; DNA: TGCGCCAGCAGCACCGACAGGGGAGGTCGCACTGAAGCTTTCTTT; CDR3: CASSTDRGGRTEAFF
J: TRBJ1-6; D: TRBD1; V: TRBV6-5; size: -; DNA: TGTGCCAGCAGTTACGTAAACAGGGGGATCTCACCCCTCCACTTT; CDR3: CASSYVNRGISPLHF
J: TRBJ2-1; D: TRBD2; V: TRBV5-6; size: few; DNA: TGTGCCAGCAGCCTGCCGGGACTAGCGGGGAAACAGCAGTTCTTC; CDR3: CASSLPGLAGKQQFF
J: TRBJ2-5; D: -; V: TRBV12-3/TRBV12-4; size: -; DNA: TGTGCCAGCAGTTTAATGTCTCCCTGGCTGCAAGAGACCCAGTACTTC; CDR3: CASSLMSPWLQETQYF
J: TRBJ1-1; D: -; V: TRBV7-8; size: few; DNA: TGTGCCAGCAGCAGGACCCCGGGACCTGTCAACACTGAAGCTTTCTTT; CDR3: CASSRTPGPVNTEAFF
J: TRBJ1-2; D: -; V: TRBV29-1; size: few; DNA: TGCAGCGTTGAATCTTCGACGAGGCGGCTCTATGGCTACACCTTC; CDR3: CSVESSTRRLYGYTF
J: TRBJ2-7; D: TRBD1; V: TRBV20-1; size: once; DNA: TGCAGTGCTAGAGAGGGACAGGGGTCCGAGCAGTACTTC; CDR3: CSAREGQGSEQYF
J: TRBJ2-7; D: TRBD2; V: TRBV20-1; size: few; DNA: TGCAGTGCTAGAGATATGACTAGCGGGGGCTCCGGGGAGCAGTACTTC; CDR3: CSARDMTSGGSGEQYF
J: TRBJ1-2; D: -; V: TRBV29-1; size: few; DNA: TGCAGTGTAAACTATGGCTACACCTTC; CDR3: CSVNYGYTF
J: TRBJ2-7; D: -; V: TRBV12-3/TRBV12-4; size: few; DNA: TGTGCCAGCAGTCCACCTAACAGGGTCCACGAGCAGTACTTC; CDR3: CASSPPNRVHEQYF